The rows below give T cell receptor beta chains drawn from one sample of a study of blood T cell repertoires in COVID-19. Clones were sequenced by immunoSEQ multiplex PCR, and TCRdb holds only the in-frame ones, with some missing. The sample contains under 140,000 clones, 87% of which appear only once. The sequenced sample was peripheral blood. The receptors were sampled from a human donor in a cohort sampled during active COVID-19. Each CDR3 is given with its conserved first and last residue. A D gene is named only where the DNA matches it firmly. Clone size is given for some rows only: seen once, a few or many times, or a class if the clone is expanded.

>once|TRBD2|TRBJ2-3|TRBV7-9
TGTGCCAGCAGCCAGGGACTAGCGGGGGCAAGCACAGATACGCAGTATTTT
CASSQGLAGASTDTQYF
>.|.|TRBJ1-4|TRBV6-5
TGTGCCAGCCGGCGGGGTCAAACTAATGAAAAACTGTTTTTT
CASRRGQTNEKLFF
>once|.|TRBJ1-1|TRBV2
TGTGCCAGCAACAGCCAGTCTGAAGCTTTCTTT
CASNSQSEAFF
>.|.|TRBJ2-2|TRBV13
TGTGCCAGCAGCTTATCCCGACTAGAGGACACCGGGGAGCTGTTTTTT
CASSLSRLEDTGELFF
>few|TRBD2|TRBJ2-3|TRBV11-2
TGTGCCAGCAGAACAGCGGGGGGACGGACTGATACGCAGTATTTT
CASRTAGGRTDTQYF
>.|TRBD1|TRBJ1-5|TRBV6-1
TGTGCCAGCAGTGAACAGGGGGCGGATCAGCCCCAGCATTTT
CASSEQGADQPQHF
>.|TRBD2|TRBJ2-1|TRBV5-1
TGCGCCAGCAGCTTTGGGACTAGCGGGAATGAGCAGTTCTTC
CASSFGTSGNEQFF
>many|TRBD1|TRBJ1-1|TRBV7-9
TGTGCCAGCAGCTTCCCTGGACAGGGGAGCACTGAAGCTTTCTTT
CASSFPGQGSTEAFF
>.|TRBD1|TRBJ2-3|TRBV5-1
TGCGCCAGCAGCGCGTCGGGACAGCCTAGCACAGATACGCAGTATTTT
CASSASGQPSTDTQYF
>.|TRBD2|TRBJ2-3|TRBV9
TGTGCCAGCAGCGTAAATAGCGGGAGGGCCGGGGCAGATACGCAGTATTTT
CASSVNSGRAGADTQYF
>.|.|TRBJ2-2|TRBV24-1
TGTGCCACCAGCGTAGGTAGGGGTCGCGCGAACACCGGGGAGCTGTTTTTT
CATSVGRGRANTGELFF
>.|.|TRBJ2-1|TRBV7-6
TGTGCCAGCAGCCCCCTAGCAACGGCTTACAATGAGCAGTTCTTC
CASSPLATAYNEQFF
>once|TRBD1|TRBJ2-4|TRBV28
TGTGCCAGCAGACTACGCACCGGACAGGGAAACATTCAGTACTTC
CASRLRTGQGNIQYF
>.|.|TRBJ1-5|TRBV6-5
TGTGCCAGCAGTTACAAAGAGAATCAGCCCCAGCATTTT
CASSYKENQPQHF
>.|TRBD1|TRBJ2-7|TRBV10-1
TGCGCCAGCAGTGAGTATCGGGACAGTTCCTACGAGCAGTACTTC
CASSEYRDSSYEQYF
>.|.|TRBJ1-3|TRBV5-1
TGCGCCAGCAGCTTGGCCCCACTTCGGAACACCATATATTTT
CASSLAPLRNTIYF
>.|.|TRBJ2-1|TRBV7-2
TGTGCCAGCAGCTTAGAGGGGCGACGGGAGCAGTTCTTC
CASSLEGRREQFF
>.|.|TRBJ1-1|TRBV29-1
TGCAGCGTTGTCCGGAAAAGCTCCCGGGGTCAGACGTTGCGGACTGAAGCTTTCTTT
CSVVRKSSRGQTLRTEAFF
>.|TRBD2|TRBJ2-3|TRBV6-5
TGTGCCAGCAGGCTAGCGGGAGCTAAAGATACGCAGTATTTT
CASRLAGAKDTQYF
>.|TRBD1|TRBJ1-4|TRBV7-2
TGTGCCAGCAGCACTCGGACAGGGGACGAAAAACTGTTTTTT
CASSTRTGDEKLFF
>once|.|TRBJ1-1|TRBV18
TGTGCCAGCTCAATTGCGAGGGATACTGAAGCTTTCTTT
CASSIARDTEAFF
>once|.|TRBJ2-2|TRBV9
TGTGCCAGCAGCCCGCGGCCGCACGCTACCGGGGAGCTGTTTTTT
CASSPRPHATGELFF
>few|.|TRBJ1-3|TRBV9
TGTGCCAGCAGCCCCAGAGGGACGCTTGGTGGGAGGGCCATATATTTT
CASSPRGTLGGRAIYF
>.|.|TRBJ1-1|TRBV10-3
TGTGCCATCGCGGGGACCATGCTGAACACTGAAGCTTTCTTT
CAIAGTMLNTEAFF
>.|TRBD1|TRBJ1-2|TRBV6-5
TGTGCCAGCAGTTACGAGGACAGGCATGGCTACACCTTC
CASSYEDRHGYTF
>.|.|TRBJ1-5|TRBV6-5
TGTGCCAGCAGGGCAGGAGGGGCAGGCAATCAGCCCCAGCATTTT
CASRAGGAGNQPQHF
>.|.|TRBJ1-2|TRBV20-1
TGCAGTGCTACCTCGGGAGTCGGCTACACCTTC
CSATSGVGYTF
>.|TRBD2|TRBJ2-1|TRBV4-1
TGCGCCAGCAGCCACGGACTAGCGGGGGTTCACTCCTACAATGAGCAGTTCTTC
CASSHGLAGVHSYNEQFF
>.|TRBD2|TRBJ2-2|TRBV6-4
TGTGCCAGCAGCAGGGACGGGACTACAAACACCGGGGAGCTGTTTTTT
CASSRDGTTNTGELFF
>.|.|TRBJ2-5|TRBV5-4
TGTGCCAGCAGCTTGGACGTAGCGCCGTTCGAGACCCAGTACTTC
CASSLDVAPFETQYF
>.|.|TRBJ1-1|TRBV5-6
TGTGCCAGCAGCTTGGTCAGGGCTGACACTGAAGCTTTCTTT
CASSLVRADTEAFF
>.|.|TRBJ2-2|TRBV5-6
TGTGCCAGCAGCTTGAATCAGGGTAACACCGGGGAGCTGTTTTTT
CASSLNQGNTGELFF
>.|TRBD1|TRBJ1-6|TRBV2
TGTGCCAGCAGCACCGACCCATTTCCGGGACAGGGGAATTCACCCCTCCACTTT
CASSTDPFPGQGNSPLHF
>once|.|TRBJ1-5|TRBV27
TGTGCCAGCAGCGCGACAGTTAGGGGCAATCAGCCCCAGCATTTT
CASSATVRGNQPQHF
>.|.|TRBJ2-3|TRBV24-1
TGTGCCACCAGTGATCCCCGACAGGACCATTCCACAGATACGCAGTATTTT
CATSDPRQDHSTDTQYF
>.|.|TRBJ2-7|TRBV12-5
TGTGCTAGTGGTTTGCGGGACTGGAGCTCCTACGAGCAGTACTTC
CASGLRDWSSYEQYF
>.|TRBD1|TRBJ2-2|TRBV6-6
TGTGCCAGCAGTCGACAGGGTTTATCGGACACCGGGGAGCTGTTTTTT
CASSRQGLSDTGELFF
>.|.|TRBJ1-6|TRBV7-2
TGTGCCAGCAGCTTATTACGGGGAAGGTCACCCCTCCACTTT
CASSLLRGRSPLHF
>few|TRBD1|TRBJ1-5|TRBV27
TGTGCCAGCAGCTCGGGACAGGGGGTCAATCAGCCCCAGCATTTT
CASSSGQGVNQPQHF
>once|.|TRBJ2-4|TRBV28
TGTGCCAGCACCGATAGGACAGAAGCCAAAAACATTCAGTACTTC
CASTDRTEAKNIQYF
>.|TRBD2|TRBJ2-1|TRBV7-9
TGTGCCACCTACGGAGGACTAGCGGGAGAGAGGGAGCAGTTCTTC
CATYGGLAGEREQFF
>once|TRBD1|TRBJ2-7|TRBV19
TGTGCCAGTAGCCCCCCCGGGACAGGGCACTACGAGCAGTACTTC
CASSPPGTGHYEQYF
>.|TRBD1|TRBJ1-5|TRBV6-5
TGTGCCAGCAGTACGGGGACAGTAGAGGGTCAGCCCCAGCATTTT
CASSTGTVEGQPQHF
>.|TRBD2|TRBJ2-7|TRBV6-6
TGTGCCAGCAGTTACTCGTCGCGGGAGTGGACCATCGAGCAGTACTTC
CASSYSSREWTIEQYF
>.|.|TRBJ1-2|TRBV5-1
TGCGCCAGCAGCCCAGGACACGGCGATCAGTATGGCTACACCTTC
CASSPGHGDQYGYTF
>.|.|TRBJ2-7|TRBV4-1
TGCGCCAGCAGCCAAGGAGAGAACTACGAGCAGTACTTC
CASSQGENYEQYF
>.|TRBD2|TRBJ2-3|TRBV5-1
TGCGCCAGCAGCGACGGACTAGCGGGGCGCACAGATACGCAGTATTTT
CASSDGLAGRTDTQYF
>.|.|TRBJ2-7|TRBV24-1
TGTGCCACCGGACAGACCTACGAGCAGTACTTC
CATGQTYEQYF
>.|TRBD1|TRBJ2-3|TRBV7-9
TGTGCCAGCAGCCACCGACAGGGAACAGATACGCAGTATTTT
CASSHRQGTDTQYF
>.|.|TRBJ1-1|TRBV18
TGTGCCAGCTCACCACCGACCGGGATTAACACTGAAGCTTTCTTT
CASSPPTGINTEAFF
>.|.|TRBJ1-5|TRBV6-2/TRBV6-3
TGTGCCAGCAGACCTGGACAGCTCAATCAGCCCCAGCATTTT
CASRPGQLNQPQHF
>.|.|TRBJ1-6|TRBV6-5
TGTGCCAGCAGTACTACCGGGACATCGGGTTCACCCCTCCACTTT
CASSTTGTSGSPLHF
>.|.|TRBJ2-7|TRBV6-1
TGTGCCAGCAGTGAGCGAAACTGGGGCGCGGGGCTCTCCGAGCAGTACTTC
CASSERNWGAGLSEQYF
>once|TRBD1|TRBJ1-5|TRBV19
TGTGCCAGTAGTACCTACAGGGGTGGCAATCAGCCCCAGCATTTT
CASSTYRGGNQPQHF
>.|TRBD1|TRBJ2-3|TRBV30
TGTGCCTGGAGTGCGGGGACAGGGGATACGCAGTATTTT
CAWSAGTGDTQYF